This note documents a single T cell receptor beta chain sequence. The assay was immunoSEQ multiplex PCR, and TCRdb's table has in-frame clones only and misses some. The data hold 200,000 to 300,000 clones, with around 90% observed a single time. This record belongs to a study of blood T cell repertoires in COVID-19. The overall study: From the United States, Italy and Spain came samples of acute and convalescent COVID-19. Sources were T cells, B-cell-depleted T cells, or PBMCs; the material itself was cDNA or gDNA.

V was trimmed by 2 bases and J by 5 bases, leaving 2 bases between them. The CDR3 sequence is 11 residues long. Germline V gene lookup returns CDR1 MNHEY and CDR2 SMNVEV (reference sequence). The source material was peripheral blood. The TCR originated in a man between 60 and 70 years old who had recovered from COVID-19. V is TRBV27 and J is TRBJ2-3; no clear D gene. CDR3 sequence (DNA): TGTGCCAGCAGTTTACGAGATACGCAGTATTTT. Amino acid sequence: CASSLRDTQYF.